This entry concerns a single TCR beta chain. The data belong to a study of blood T cell repertoires in COVID-19. Whole-study context: Samples of COVID-19 (acute and convalescent) were obtained from the United States, Italy and Spain. In each case, the material was cDNA or gDNA derived from T cells, B-cell-depleted T cells, or PBMCs.

The repertoire was sequenced with immunoSEQ multiplex PCR; TCRdb's copy has only in-frame clones and lacks some. The table shows more than 100,000 clones, with roughly 90% occurring only once. The TCR comes from a woman aged 60-75 years with acute or convalescent COVID-19. Sequences were obtained from peripheral blood.

This chain's CDR3 is CACSTGLTGSEKLFF. CDR3 nucleotide sequence: TGTGCCTGTAGTACGGGTCTGACAGGGAGTGAAAAACTGTTTTTT. The chain carries TRBV30 and TRBJ1-4; TRBD1 matches at 7 bases. The V gene end was trimmed by 6 bases and the J gene end by 7 bases; junction bases not matched to a gene: 14. Germline CDR1 is GTSNPN and CDR2 is SVGIG (reference sequence). The length of the CDR3 is 15 residues.